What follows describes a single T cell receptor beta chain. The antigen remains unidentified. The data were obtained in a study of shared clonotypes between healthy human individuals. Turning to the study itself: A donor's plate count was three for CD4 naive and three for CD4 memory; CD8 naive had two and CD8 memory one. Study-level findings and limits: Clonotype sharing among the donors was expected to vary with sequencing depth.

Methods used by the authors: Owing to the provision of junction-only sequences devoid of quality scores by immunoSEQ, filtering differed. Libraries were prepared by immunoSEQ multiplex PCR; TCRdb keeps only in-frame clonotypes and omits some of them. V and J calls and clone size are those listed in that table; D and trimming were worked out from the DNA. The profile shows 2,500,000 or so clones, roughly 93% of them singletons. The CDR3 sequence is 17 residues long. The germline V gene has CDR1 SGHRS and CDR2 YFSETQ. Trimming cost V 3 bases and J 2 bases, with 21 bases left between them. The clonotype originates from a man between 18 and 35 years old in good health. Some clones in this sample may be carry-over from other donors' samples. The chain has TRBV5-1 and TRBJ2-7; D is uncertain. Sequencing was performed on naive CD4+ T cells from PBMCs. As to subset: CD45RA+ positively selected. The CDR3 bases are TGCGCCAGCAGCTCCTCCCCCGGCGTAAGTTTCCCCTACGAGCAGTACTTC. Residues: CASSSSPGVSFPYEQYF.